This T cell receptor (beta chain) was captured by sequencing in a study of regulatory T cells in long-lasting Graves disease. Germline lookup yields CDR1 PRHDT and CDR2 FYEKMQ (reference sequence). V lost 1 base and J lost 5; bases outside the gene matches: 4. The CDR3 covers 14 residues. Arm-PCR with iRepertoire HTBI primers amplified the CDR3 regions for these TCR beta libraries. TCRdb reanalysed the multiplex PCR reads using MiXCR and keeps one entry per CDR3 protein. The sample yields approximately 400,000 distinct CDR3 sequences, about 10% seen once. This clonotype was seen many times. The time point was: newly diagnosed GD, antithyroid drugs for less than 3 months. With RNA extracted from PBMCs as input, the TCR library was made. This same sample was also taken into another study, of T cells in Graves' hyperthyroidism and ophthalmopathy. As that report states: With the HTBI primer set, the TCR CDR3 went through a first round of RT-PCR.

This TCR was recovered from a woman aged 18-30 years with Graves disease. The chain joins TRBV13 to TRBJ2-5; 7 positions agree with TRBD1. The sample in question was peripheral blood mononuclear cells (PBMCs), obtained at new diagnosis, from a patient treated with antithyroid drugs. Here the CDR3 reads CASSLEGGQETQYF. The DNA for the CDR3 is TGTGCCAGCAGCTTAGAAGGGGGCCAGGAGACCCAGTACTTC.